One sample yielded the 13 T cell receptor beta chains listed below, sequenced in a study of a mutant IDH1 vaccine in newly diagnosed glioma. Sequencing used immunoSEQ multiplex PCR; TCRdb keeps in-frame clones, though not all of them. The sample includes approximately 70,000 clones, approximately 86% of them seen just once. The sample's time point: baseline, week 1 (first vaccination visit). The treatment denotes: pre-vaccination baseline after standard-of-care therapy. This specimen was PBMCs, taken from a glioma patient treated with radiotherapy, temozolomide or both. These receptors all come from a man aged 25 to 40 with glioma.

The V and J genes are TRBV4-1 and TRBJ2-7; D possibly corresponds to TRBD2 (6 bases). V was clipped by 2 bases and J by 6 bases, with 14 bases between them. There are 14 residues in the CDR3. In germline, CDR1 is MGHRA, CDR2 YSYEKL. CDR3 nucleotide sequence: TGCGCCAGCAGCCAATTCGCGGGAACCCCCGAGCAGTACTTC. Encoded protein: CASSQFAGTPEQYF.

This CDR3 reads CASSLWASYGYTF. In DNA form, the CDR3 reads TGTGCCAGCAGCTTGTGGGCTTCCTATGGCTACACCTTC. The genes are TRBV5-8 and TRBJ1-2; D remains ambiguous. Germline loops: CDR1 SGHTS, CDR2 YDEGEE. The CDR3 is made up of 13 amino acids. The V end was cut by 1 base, the J end by 4 bases, with 8 bases between. The entire variable domain, with the rest obtained from reference TRBV5-8 and TRBJ1-2, is as follows: EAGVTQSPTHLIKTRGQQATLRCSPISGHTSVYWYQQALGLGLQFLLWYDEGEERNRGNFPPRFSGRQFPNYSSELNVNALELEDSALYLCASSLWASYGYTFGSGTRLTVV.

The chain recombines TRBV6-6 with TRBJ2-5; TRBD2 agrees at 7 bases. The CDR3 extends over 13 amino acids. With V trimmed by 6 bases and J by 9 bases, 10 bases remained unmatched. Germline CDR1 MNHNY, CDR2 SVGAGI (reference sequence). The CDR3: CASSPITLAAQYF. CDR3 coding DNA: TGTGCCAGCAGCCCCATAACCCTAGCGGCCCAGTACTTC.

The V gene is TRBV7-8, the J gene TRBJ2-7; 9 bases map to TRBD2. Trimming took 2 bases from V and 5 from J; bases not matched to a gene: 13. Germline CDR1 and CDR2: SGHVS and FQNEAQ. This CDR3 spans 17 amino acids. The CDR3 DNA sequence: TGTGCCAGCAGCTTAAATACGGGTACAGCGGGGGGCCACGAGCAGTACTTC. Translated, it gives CASSLNTGTAGGHEQYF.

The CDR3 coding sequence is TGTGCCAGCAGTCAGGTCGGAGAAGGACAGCAAGAGACCCAGTACTTC. Its protein is CASSQVGEGQQETQYF. The rearrangement joins TRBV28 to TRBJ2-5; D is perhaps TRBD1 (6 bases). CDR1 and CDR2 from the germline V gene are MDHEN and SYDVKM. V lost 5 bases and J lost 2, with 18 bases in between. This CDR3 has 16 amino acids.

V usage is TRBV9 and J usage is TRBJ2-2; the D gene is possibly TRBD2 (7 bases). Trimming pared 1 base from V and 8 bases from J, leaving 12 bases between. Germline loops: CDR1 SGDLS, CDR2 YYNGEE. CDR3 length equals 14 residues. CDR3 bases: TGTGCCAGCAGCGTATGGGGGGGCCAAGGGGAGCTGTTTTTT. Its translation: CASSVWGGQGELFF.

CDR3 region: CASSPLEAGAAGYTF. The CDR3 nucleotides read TGTGCCAGCAGCCCCCTAGAAGCAGGGGCGGCCGGCTACACCTTC. The rearrangement uses TRBV5-5 and TRBJ1-2; TRBD1 might be the D (6 bases). V lost 4 bases, J lost 8 bases, and 21 bases lay in between. The CDR3 spans 15 residues. Germline V lookup: CDR1 SGHKS, CDR2 YYEKEE (reference sequence).

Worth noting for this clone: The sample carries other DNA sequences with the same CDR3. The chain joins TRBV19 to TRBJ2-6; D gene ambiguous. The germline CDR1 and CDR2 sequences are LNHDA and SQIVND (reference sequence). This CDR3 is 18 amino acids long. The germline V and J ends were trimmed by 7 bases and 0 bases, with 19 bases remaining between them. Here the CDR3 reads CASTAPHISISGANVLTF. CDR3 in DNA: TGTGCCAGTACCGCCCCCCATATCTCCATCTCTGGGGCCAACGTCCTGACTTTC.

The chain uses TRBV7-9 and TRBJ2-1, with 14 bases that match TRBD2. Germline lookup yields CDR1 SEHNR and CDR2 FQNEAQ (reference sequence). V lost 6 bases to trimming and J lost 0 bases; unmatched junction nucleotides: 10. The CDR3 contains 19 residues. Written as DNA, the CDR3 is TGTGCCAGCAGAACCGCCGGGACTAGCGGGGGCCGCTCCTACAATGAGCAGTTCTTC. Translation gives CASRTAGTSGGRSYNEQFF.

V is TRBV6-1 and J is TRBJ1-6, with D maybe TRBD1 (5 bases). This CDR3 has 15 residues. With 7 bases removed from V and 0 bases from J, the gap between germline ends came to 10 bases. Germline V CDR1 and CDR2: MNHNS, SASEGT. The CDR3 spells CASMTETSYNSPLHF. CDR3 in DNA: TGTGCCAGCATGACAGAGACCTCCTATAATTCACCCCTCCACTTT.

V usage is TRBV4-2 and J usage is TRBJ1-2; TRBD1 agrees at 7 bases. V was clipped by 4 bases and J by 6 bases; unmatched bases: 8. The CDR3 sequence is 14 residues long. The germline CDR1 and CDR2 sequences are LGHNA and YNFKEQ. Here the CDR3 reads CASSPPTGNNGYTF. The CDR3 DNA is TGTGCCAGCAGCCCCCCGACAGGGAACAATGGCTACACCTTC.

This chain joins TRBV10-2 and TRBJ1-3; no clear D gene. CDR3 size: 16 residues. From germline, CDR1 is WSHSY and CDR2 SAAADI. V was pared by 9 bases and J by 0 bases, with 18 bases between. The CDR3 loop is CASTSTVDSSGNTIYF. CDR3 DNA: TGCGCCAGTACCTCGACTGTTGATAGCTCTGGAAACACCATATATTTT.

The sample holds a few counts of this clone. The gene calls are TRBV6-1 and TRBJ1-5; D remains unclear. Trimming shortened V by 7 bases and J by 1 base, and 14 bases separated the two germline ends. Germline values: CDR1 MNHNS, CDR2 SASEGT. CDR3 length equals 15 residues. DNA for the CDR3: TGTGCCAGCACCAGCCTTGGCAGGAGCAATCAGCCCCAGCATTTT. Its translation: CASTSLGRSNQPQHF.